What follows are 4 T cell receptor beta chains derived from one specimen sequenced in a study of shared clonotypes between healthy human individuals. The table came from immunoSEQ multiplex PCR; TCRdb's copy has only in-frame clones and leaves some out. The table lists around 1.5 million clones, nearly 99% of them singletons, with approximately 0.45% in the top ten. What was sequenced was naive CD4+ T cells sorted from blood. Subset described: CD45RA+ positively selected. The receptors stem from a man between 25 and 39 years old in good health.

On this clone: Other DNA sequences in this sample translate to the same CDR3. The chain uses TRBV5-1 and TRBJ2-5, with D uncertain. Trimming cost V 0 bases and J 1 base, with 4 bases left between them. Germline-derived CDR1 and CDR2 are SGHRS and YFSETQ. CDR3 length: 13 amino acids. The CDR3 reads CASSLGGQETQYF. Here the CDR3 DNA reads TGCGCCAGCAGCTTGGGCGGCCAAGAGACCCAGTACTTC.

The chain recombines TRBV9 with TRBJ2-3; D not resolved. The CDR3 is 14 amino acids. The germline V gene has CDR1 SGDLS and CDR2 YYNGEE. Trimming took off 0 bases at V and 6 bases at J, with 11 bases between the two ends. This chain's CDR3 is CASSVGPLGDTQYF. CDR3 nucleotides: TGTGCCAGCAGCGTAGGACCACTTGGGGATACGCAGTATTTT.

V and J are TRBV5-1 and TRBJ1-2; no firm D call. The V gene lost 9 bases and the J gene lost 7 bases, with 13 bases spanning the gap. Looked up from germline, CDR1 is SGHRS and CDR2 is YFSETQ. The CDR3 is 11 amino acids. CDR3 DNA sequence: TGCGCCATCCTTCCTGAGGGTGGCTACACCTTC. It translates to CAILPEGGYTF.

The genes are TRBV5-1 and TRBJ2-1; unclear D gene. Germline values: CDR1 SGHRS, CDR2 YFSETQ. This CDR3 comprises 14 residues. Trimming shortened V by 0 bases and J by 6 bases, and 10 bases separated the two germline ends. This CDR3 reads CASSLVAGPNEQFF. DNA of the CDR3: TGCGCCAGCAGCTTGGTAGCCGGGCCCAATGAGCAGTTCTTC. The variable domain in full, completed from reference TRBV5-1 and TRBJ2-1, reads KAGVTQTPRYLIKTRGQQVTLSCSPISGHRSVSWYQQTPGQGLQFLFEYFSETQRNKGNFPGRFSGRQFSNSRSEMNVSTLELGDSALYLCASSLVAGPNEQFFGPGTRLTVL.